The T cell receptor beta chain under discussion was sequenced for a study of shared clonotypes between healthy human individuals. Background on the study: Three plates were used per donor for CD4 naive, three for CD4 memory, two for CD8 naive and one for CD8 memory.

A word on this clone: Its target is unknown.

Both subsets, CD45RA+ naive and CD45RA-negative memory, were split from the CD4+ cells. The germline V and J ends were trimmed by 0 bases and 3 bases, with 12 bases remaining between them. The CDR3 runs to 15 residues. The germline V gene has CDR1 SGHTA and CDR2 FQGNSA. Profiled with immunoSEQ multiplex PCR; TCRdb holds only in-frame clones, not every one. Of hundreds of thousands of clones listed, 55% to 85% are singletons. General study points: The represented genetic and exposure-history diversity was limited by the small number of donors.

The specimen was memory CD4+ T cells sorted from blood. Subset defined: CD45RA-negative fraction. The sequence derives from a woman aged 25 to 39 in good health. The chain combines TRBV7-2 with TRBJ2-7, with D tentatively TRBD2 (6 bases). CDR3 nucleotide sequence: TGTGCCAGCAGCTTAGCGTTTGGGACTCACTACGAGCAGTACTTC. Its protein product is CASSLAFGTHYEQYF.